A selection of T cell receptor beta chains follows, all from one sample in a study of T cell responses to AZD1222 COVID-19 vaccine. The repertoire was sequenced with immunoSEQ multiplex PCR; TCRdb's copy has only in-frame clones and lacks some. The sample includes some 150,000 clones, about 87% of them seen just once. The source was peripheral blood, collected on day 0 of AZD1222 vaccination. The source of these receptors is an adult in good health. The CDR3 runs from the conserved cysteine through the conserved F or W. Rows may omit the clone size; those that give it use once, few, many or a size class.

cdr3_aa: CASMGGTNYGYTF
j_call: TRBJ1-2
clone_size: .
v_call: TRBV12-3/TRBV12-4

cdr3_aa: CAWSVRSGSYNSPLHF
j_call: TRBJ1-6
clone_size: .
v_call: TRBV30

cdr3_aa: CASSYSSLAGGNEQYF
j_call: TRBJ2-7
clone_size: few
v_call: TRBV6-5

cdr3_aa: CASSYSGQITGELFF
j_call: TRBJ2-2
clone_size: once
v_call: TRBV6-5

cdr3_aa: CASSRNIRDRGRAQPQHF
j_call: TRBJ1-5
clone_size: .
v_call: TRBV4-2

cdr3_aa: CASSARTDTQYF
j_call: TRBJ2-3
clone_size: once
v_call: TRBV18

cdr3_aa: CASSPGGPSNQPQHF
j_call: TRBJ1-5
clone_size: .
v_call: TRBV28

cdr3_aa: CASSSYQGTEAFF
j_call: TRBJ1-1
clone_size: .
v_call: TRBV12-3/TRBV12-4

cdr3_aa: CASSLASGASTDTQYF
j_call: TRBJ2-3
clone_size: .
v_call: TRBV5-1

cdr3_aa: CASSLYIQGANNGNTIYF
j_call: TRBJ1-3
clone_size: few
v_call: TRBV7-2

cdr3_aa: CASSVAASTDTQYF
j_call: TRBJ2-3
clone_size: .
v_call: TRBV9

cdr3_aa: CATGGDTLNYGYTF
j_call: TRBJ1-2
clone_size: .
v_call: TRBV24-1

cdr3_aa: CASSRLARQPQHF
j_call: TRBJ1-5
clone_size: .
v_call: TRBV19

cdr3_aa: CASGTGGSYEQYF
j_call: TRBJ2-7
clone_size: .
v_call: TRBV14

cdr3_aa: CSVEDQGRNEKLFF
j_call: TRBJ1-4
clone_size: few
v_call: TRBV29-1

cdr3_aa: CASSSPPSITEAFF
j_call: TRBJ1-1
clone_size: .
v_call: TRBV7-3

cdr3_aa: CASSPGGTSGGWGEQFF
j_call: TRBJ2-1
clone_size: .
v_call: TRBV4-3

cdr3_aa: CASGNGQTNEKLFF
j_call: TRBJ1-4
clone_size: .
v_call: TRBV12-5

cdr3_aa: CASSLPGRGRSNQPQHF
j_call: TRBJ1-5
clone_size: .
v_call: TRBV7-2

cdr3_aa: CASTLAGVVGAFF
j_call: TRBJ1-1
clone_size: few
v_call: TRBV5-6

cdr3_aa: CASTHTGRGNNEQFF
j_call: TRBJ2-1
clone_size: .
v_call: TRBV5-4

cdr3_aa: CASSQALAGGPYNEQFF
j_call: TRBJ2-1
clone_size: once
v_call: TRBV4-3

cdr3_aa: CASSGESYGYTF
j_call: TRBJ1-2
clone_size: .
v_call: TRBV4-1

cdr3_aa: CSVRPPGVTEAFF
j_call: TRBJ1-1
clone_size: .
v_call: TRBV29-1

cdr3_aa: CASGVGLNTEAFF
j_call: TRBJ1-1
clone_size: once
v_call: TRBV28

cdr3_aa: CATSVGQGSEKLFF
j_call: TRBJ1-4
clone_size: .
v_call: TRBV24-1

cdr3_aa: CASSVATGPNYGYTF
j_call: TRBJ1-2
clone_size: .
v_call: TRBV9

cdr3_aa: CASSQEKIGTAGPNEKLFF
j_call: TRBJ1-4
clone_size: few
v_call: TRBV4-2

cdr3_aa: CASSLRRGDEQYF
j_call: TRBJ2-7
clone_size: .
v_call: TRBV7-3

cdr3_aa: CASRLYGYTF
j_call: TRBJ1-2
clone_size: .
v_call: TRBV28

cdr3_aa: CASSQGGTHNEQFF
j_call: TRBJ2-1
clone_size: .
v_call: TRBV7-7

cdr3_aa: CAWSDRGYQPQHF
j_call: TRBJ1-5
clone_size: .
v_call: TRBV30

cdr3_aa: CASSQDSGTGNYNSPLHF
j_call: TRBJ1-6
clone_size: .
v_call: TRBV3-1/TRBV3-2

cdr3_aa: CATSRDGSWNEQFF
j_call: TRBJ2-1
clone_size: .
v_call: TRBV15

cdr3_aa: CASSFGGAYEQYF
j_call: TRBJ2-7
clone_size: .
v_call: TRBV6-5

cdr3_aa: CASSSTTGGFNYGYTF
j_call: TRBJ1-2
clone_size: once
v_call: TRBV5-6

cdr3_aa: CASSPSFTEAFF
j_call: TRBJ1-1
clone_size: .
v_call: TRBV7-2

cdr3_aa: CASSPEANEQFF
j_call: TRBJ2-1
clone_size: .
v_call: TRBV4-2

cdr3_aa: CASSPGLYNSPLHF
j_call: TRBJ1-6
clone_size: .
v_call: TRBV27

cdr3_aa: CASSAGRNTEAFF
j_call: TRBJ1-1
clone_size: .
v_call: TRBV2

cdr3_aa: CAISADGGNQPQHF
j_call: TRBJ1-5
clone_size: .
v_call: TRBV10-3

cdr3_aa: CASSGVSGAANTIYF
j_call: TRBJ1-3
clone_size: .
v_call: TRBV9

cdr3_aa: CASSQGGQGRYEQYF
j_call: TRBJ2-7
clone_size: .
v_call: TRBV3-1/TRBV3-2

cdr3_aa: CASSYDSLGYGYTF
j_call: TRBJ1-2
clone_size: .
v_call: TRBV6-5

cdr3_aa: CASSFGVPGTLGPEAFF
j_call: TRBJ1-1
clone_size: .
v_call: TRBV5-1

cdr3_aa: CASKAGGANTEAFF
j_call: TRBJ1-1
clone_size: .
v_call: TRBV6-4

cdr3_aa: CASSQELAGGPDTQYF
j_call: TRBJ2-3
clone_size: .
v_call: TRBV14

cdr3_aa: CASSLAEGGAGGYTF
j_call: TRBJ1-2
clone_size: .
v_call: TRBV11-2

cdr3_aa: CASSIRSSTNEKLFF
j_call: TRBJ1-4
clone_size: .
v_call: TRBV19

cdr3_aa: CASSQGQGAETEAFF
j_call: TRBJ1-1
clone_size: .
v_call: TRBV18

cdr3_aa: CASSPPYGGEAFF
j_call: TRBJ1-1
clone_size: .
v_call: TRBV12-3/TRBV12-4

cdr3_aa: CASSPTSLGNTIYF
j_call: TRBJ1-3
clone_size: .
v_call: TRBV9

cdr3_aa: CASSDKGNTGELFF
j_call: TRBJ2-2
clone_size: .
v_call: TRBV2

cdr3_aa: CASRRGFGQPQHF
j_call: TRBJ1-5
clone_size: .
v_call: TRBV6-5

cdr3_aa: CASSFRGEKTDTQYF
j_call: TRBJ2-3
clone_size: .
v_call: TRBV7-3